This T cell receptor beta chain was sequenced in a study of control samples from healthy donors and cancer patients. The assay was immunoSEQ multiplex PCR, and TCRdb's table has in-frame clones only and misses some. Among about 79,000 clones listed, roughly 93% were seen once. The germline gives CDR1 MDHEN, CDR2 SYDVKM. Between the trimmed V and J ends, which lost 3 bases and 2 bases, there was a span of 16 bases. The CDR3 length is 16 residues. The TCR originated in a woman aged 40 to 55 with lung cancer. Material for sequencing was PBMCs. The chain combines TRBV28 with TRBJ2-5, with D perhaps matching TRBD2 (6 bases). This CDR3 reads CASSFRFGGRQETQYF. CDR3 bases: TGTGCCAGCAGTTTTCGATTCGGAGGGAGGCAAGAGACCCAGTACTTC. Drawing the rest from reference TRBV28 and TRBJ2-5, the complete variable domain is DVKVTQSSRYLVKRTGEKVFLECVQDMDHENMFWYRQDPGLGLRLIYFSYDVKMKEKGDIPEGYSVSREKKERFSLILESASTNQTSMYLCASSFRFGGRQETQYFGPGTRLLVL.